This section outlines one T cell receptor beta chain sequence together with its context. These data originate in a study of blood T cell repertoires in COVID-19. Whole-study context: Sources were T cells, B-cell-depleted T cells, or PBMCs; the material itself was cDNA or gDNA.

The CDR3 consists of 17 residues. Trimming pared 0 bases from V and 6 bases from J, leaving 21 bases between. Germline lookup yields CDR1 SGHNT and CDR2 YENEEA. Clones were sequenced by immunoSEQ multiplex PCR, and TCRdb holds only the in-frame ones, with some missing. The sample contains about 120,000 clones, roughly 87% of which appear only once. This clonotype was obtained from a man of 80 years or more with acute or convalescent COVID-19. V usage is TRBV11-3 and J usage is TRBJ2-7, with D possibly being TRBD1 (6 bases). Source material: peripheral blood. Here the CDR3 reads CASSLEERARGRPEQYF. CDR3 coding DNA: TGTGCCAGCAGCTTAGAGGAGAGGGCCAGGGGTCGGCCCGAGCAGTACTTC. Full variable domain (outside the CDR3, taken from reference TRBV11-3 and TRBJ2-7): EAGVVQSPRYKIIEKKQPVAFWCNPISGHNTLYWYLQNLGQGPELLIRYENEEAVDDSQLPKDRFSAERLKGVDSTLKIQPAELGDSAVYLCASSLEERARGRPEQYFGPGTRLTVT.